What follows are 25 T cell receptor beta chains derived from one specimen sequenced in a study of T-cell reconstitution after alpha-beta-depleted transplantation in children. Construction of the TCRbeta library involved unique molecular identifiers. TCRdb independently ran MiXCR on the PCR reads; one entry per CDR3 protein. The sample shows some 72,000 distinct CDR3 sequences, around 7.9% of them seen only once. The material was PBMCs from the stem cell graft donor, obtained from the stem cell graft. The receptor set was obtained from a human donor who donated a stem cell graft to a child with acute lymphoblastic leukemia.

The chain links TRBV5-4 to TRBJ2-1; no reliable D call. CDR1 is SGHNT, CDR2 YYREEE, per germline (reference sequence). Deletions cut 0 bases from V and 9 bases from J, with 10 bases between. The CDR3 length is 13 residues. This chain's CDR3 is CASSLGGDAEQFF. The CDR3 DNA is TGTGCCAGCAGCTTGGGAGGAGATGCTGAGCAGTTCTTC.

The DNA for the CDR3 is TGTGCCAGCAGCTCCCCGGGGGCCAGGGCTAACTATGGCTACACCTTC. Its translation: CASSSPGARANYGYTF. The rearrangement uses TRBV7-9 and TRBJ1-2, with D possibly being TRBD1 (6 bases). The CDR3 is 16 amino acids. Germline CDR1 and CDR2: SEHNR and FQNEAQ (reference sequence). V lost 4 bases and J 0 bases, leaving 15 bases between the germline ends. Using reference TRBV7-9 and TRBJ1-2 for the parts outside the CDR3, the full variable domain is DTGVSQNPRHKITKRGQNVTFRCDPISEHNRLYWYRQTLGQGPEFLTYFQNEAQLEKSRLLSDRFSAERPKGSFSTLEIQRTEQGDSAMYLCASSSPGARANYGYTFGSGTRLTVV.

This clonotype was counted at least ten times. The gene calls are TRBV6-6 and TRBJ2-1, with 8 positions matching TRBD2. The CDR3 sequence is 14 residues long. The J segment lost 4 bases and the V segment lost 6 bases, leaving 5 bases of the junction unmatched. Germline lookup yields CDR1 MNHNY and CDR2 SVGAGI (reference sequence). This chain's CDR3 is CASSGTRVYNEQFF. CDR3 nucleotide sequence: TGTGCCAGCAGCGGGACTAGGGTATACAATGAGCAGTTCTTC.

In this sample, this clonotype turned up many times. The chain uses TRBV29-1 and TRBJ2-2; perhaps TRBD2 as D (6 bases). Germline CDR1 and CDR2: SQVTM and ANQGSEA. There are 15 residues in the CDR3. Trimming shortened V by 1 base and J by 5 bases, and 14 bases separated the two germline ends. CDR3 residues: CSVEVGGGRTGELFF. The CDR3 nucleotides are TGCAGCGTTGAAGTCGGGGGAGGCCGGACCGGGGAGCTGTTTTTT.

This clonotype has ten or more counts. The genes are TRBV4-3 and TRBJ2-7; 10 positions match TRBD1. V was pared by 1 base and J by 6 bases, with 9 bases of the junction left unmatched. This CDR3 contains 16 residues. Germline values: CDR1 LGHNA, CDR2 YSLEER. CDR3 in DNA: TGCGCCAGCAGCCAAGGCCCGGGACAGGGGACCGGCGAGCAGTACTTC. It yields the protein CASSQGPGQGTGEQYF.

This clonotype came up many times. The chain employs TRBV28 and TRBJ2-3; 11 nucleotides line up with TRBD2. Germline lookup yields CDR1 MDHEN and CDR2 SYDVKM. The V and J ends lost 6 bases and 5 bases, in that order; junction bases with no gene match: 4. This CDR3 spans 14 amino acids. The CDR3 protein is CASSPGLAGDTQYF. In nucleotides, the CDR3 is TGTGCCAGCAGCCCAGGACTAGCGGGAGATACGCAGTATTTT.

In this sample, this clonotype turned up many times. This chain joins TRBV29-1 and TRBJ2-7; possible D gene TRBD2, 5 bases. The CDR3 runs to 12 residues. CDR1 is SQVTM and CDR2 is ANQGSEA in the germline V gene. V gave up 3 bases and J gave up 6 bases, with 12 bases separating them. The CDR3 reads CSVDGGSSEQYF. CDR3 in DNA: TGCAGCGTTGATGGAGGATCGTCCGAGCAGTACTTC.

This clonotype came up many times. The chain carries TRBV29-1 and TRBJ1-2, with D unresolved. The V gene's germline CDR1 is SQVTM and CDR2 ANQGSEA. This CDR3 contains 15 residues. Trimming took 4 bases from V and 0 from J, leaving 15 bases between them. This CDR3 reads CSVAAEIVANYGYTF. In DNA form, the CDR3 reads TGCAGCGTTGCTGCAGAAATTGTAGCTAACTATGGCTACACCTTC.

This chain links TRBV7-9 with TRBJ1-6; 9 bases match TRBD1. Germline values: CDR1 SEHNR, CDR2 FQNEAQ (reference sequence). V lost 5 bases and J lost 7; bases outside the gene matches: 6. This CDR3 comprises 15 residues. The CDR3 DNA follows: TGTGCCAGCAGCGCTGGCGGGACAGGGAATTCACCCCTCCACTTT. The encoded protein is CASSAGGTGNSPLHF.

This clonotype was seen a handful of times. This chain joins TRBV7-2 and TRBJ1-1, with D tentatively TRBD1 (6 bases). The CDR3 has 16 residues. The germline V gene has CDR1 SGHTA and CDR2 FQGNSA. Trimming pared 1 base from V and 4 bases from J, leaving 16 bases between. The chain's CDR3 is CASSLGGGRRSTEAFF. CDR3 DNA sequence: TGTGCCAGCAGCTTAGGAGGGGGGCGTCGAAGCACTGAAGCTTTCTTT.

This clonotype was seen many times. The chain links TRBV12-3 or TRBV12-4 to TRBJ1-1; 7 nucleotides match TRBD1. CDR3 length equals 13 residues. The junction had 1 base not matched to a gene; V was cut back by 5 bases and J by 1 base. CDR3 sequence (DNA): TGTGCCAGCAGTACAGGGGAGAACACTGAAGCTTTCTTT. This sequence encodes CASSTGENTEAFF.

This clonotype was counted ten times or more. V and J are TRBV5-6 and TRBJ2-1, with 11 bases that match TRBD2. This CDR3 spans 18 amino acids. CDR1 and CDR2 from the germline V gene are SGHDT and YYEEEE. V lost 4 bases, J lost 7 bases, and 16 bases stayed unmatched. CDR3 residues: CASSAGTSGPRLGNEQFF. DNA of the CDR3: TGTGCCAGCAGCGCGGGGACTAGCGGTCCCCGATTGGGGAATGAGCAGTTCTTC.

CDR3 nucleotide sequence: TGTGCCAGCAGCTTCCCGCCGGGACAGCTCTACGAGCAGTACTTC. It codes for CASSFPPGQLYEQYF. The V gene is TRBV7-9, the J gene TRBJ2-7; TRBD1 matches 7 bases. There are 15 residues in the CDR3. In germline, CDR1 is SEHNR, CDR2 FQNEAQ (reference sequence). Unmatched junction bases numbered 8, after V lost 3 bases and J lost 3 bases.

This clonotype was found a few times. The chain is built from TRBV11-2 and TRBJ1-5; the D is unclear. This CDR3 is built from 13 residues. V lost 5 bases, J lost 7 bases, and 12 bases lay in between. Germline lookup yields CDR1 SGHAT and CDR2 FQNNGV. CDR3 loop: CASSPPGRQPQHF. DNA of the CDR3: TGTGCCAGCAGCCCCCCCGGGCGGCAGCCCCAGCATTTT.

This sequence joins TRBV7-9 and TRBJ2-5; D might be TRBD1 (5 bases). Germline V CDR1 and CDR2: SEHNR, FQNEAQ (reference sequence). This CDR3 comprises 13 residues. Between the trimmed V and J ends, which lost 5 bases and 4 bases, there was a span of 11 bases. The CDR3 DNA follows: TGTGCCAGCAGCCCGACAGTTGCAGAGACCCAGTACTTC. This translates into CASSPTVAETQYF.

The CDR3 region is CASSFNRKRGELFF. In DNA form, the CDR3 reads TGTGCCAGCAGTTTTAACCGGAAGCGCGGGGAGCTGTTTTTT. This chain joins TRBV12-3 or TRBV12-4 and TRBJ2-2; D is undetermined. V lost 3 bases, J lost 7 bases, and 12 bases lay in between. This CDR3 is 14 amino acids long.

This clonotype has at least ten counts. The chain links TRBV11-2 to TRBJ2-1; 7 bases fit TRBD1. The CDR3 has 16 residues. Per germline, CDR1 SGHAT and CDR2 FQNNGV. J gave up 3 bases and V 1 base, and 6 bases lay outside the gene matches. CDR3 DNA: TGTGCCAGCAGCTTAGGCAGGGGGTTTGTCTACAATGAGCAGTTCTTC. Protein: CASSLGRGFVYNEQFF.

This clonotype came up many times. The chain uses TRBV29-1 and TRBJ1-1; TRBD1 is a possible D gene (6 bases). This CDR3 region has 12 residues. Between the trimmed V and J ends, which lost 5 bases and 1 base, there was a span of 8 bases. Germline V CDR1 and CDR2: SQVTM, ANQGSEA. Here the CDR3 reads CSVNRANTEAFF. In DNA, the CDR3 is TGCAGCGTTAACAGGGCGAACACTGAAGCTTTCTTT.

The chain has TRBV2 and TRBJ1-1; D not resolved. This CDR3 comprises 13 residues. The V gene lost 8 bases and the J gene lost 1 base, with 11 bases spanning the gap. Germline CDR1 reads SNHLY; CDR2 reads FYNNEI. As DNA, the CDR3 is TGTGCCAGCCTTAGGGTACGGAACACTGAAGCTTTCTTT. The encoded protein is CASLRVRNTEAFF.

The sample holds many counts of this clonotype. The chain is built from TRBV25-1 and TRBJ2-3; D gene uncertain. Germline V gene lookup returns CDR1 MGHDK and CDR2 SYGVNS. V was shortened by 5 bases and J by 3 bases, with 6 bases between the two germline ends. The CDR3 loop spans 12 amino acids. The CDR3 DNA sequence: TGTGCCAGCAGTTGGAAAACAGATACGCAGTATTTT. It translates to CASSWKTDTQYF. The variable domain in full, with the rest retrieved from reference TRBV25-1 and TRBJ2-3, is EADIYQTPRYLVIGTGKKITLECSQTMGHDKMYWYQQDPGMELHLIHYSYGVNSTEKGDLSSESTVSRIRTEHFPLTLESARPSHTSQYLCASSWKTDTQYFGPGTRLTVL.

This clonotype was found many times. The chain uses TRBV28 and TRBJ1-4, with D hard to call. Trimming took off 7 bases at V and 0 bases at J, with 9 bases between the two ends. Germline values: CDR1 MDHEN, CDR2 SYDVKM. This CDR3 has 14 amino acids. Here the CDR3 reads CASIRRPTNEKLFF. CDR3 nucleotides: TGTGCCAGCATACGGCGACCAACTAATGAAAAACTGTTTTTT.

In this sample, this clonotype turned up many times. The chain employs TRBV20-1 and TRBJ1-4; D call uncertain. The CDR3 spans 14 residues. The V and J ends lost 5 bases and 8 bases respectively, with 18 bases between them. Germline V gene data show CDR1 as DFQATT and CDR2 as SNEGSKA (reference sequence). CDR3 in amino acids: CSAGRSNMREKLFF. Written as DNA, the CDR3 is TGCAGTGCTGGACGGTCCAATATGAGGGAAAAACTGTTTTTT.

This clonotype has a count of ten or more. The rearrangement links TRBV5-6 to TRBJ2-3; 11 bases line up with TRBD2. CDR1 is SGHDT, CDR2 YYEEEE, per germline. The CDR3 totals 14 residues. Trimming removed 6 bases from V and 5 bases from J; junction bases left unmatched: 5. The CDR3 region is CASNLAGGRDTQYF. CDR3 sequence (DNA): TGTGCCAGCAATCTAGCGGGGGGACGAGATACGCAGTATTTT.

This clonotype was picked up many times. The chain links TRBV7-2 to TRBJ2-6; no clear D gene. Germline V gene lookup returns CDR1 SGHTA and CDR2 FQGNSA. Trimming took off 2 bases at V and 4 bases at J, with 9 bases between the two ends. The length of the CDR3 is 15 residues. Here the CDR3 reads CASSLQKAGANVLTF. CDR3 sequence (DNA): TGTGCCAGCAGCTTACAAAAGGCGGGGGCCAACGTCCTGACTTTC. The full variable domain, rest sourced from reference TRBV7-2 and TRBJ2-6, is GAGVSQSPSNKVTEKGKDVELRCDPISGHTALYWYRQSLGQGLEFLIYFQGNSAPDKSGLPSDRFSAERTGGSVSTLTIQRTQQEDSAVYLCASSLQKAGANVLTFGAGSRLTVL.

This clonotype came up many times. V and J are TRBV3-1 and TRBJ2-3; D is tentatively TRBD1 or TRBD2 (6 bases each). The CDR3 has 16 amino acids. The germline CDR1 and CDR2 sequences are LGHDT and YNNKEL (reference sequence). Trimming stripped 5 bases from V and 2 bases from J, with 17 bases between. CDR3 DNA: TGTGCCAGCAGCTCACGATCAGGGGACTTCACAGATACGCAGTATTTT. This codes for CASSSRSGDFTDTQYF.